One sample yielded the 18 T cell receptor beta chains listed below, sequenced in a study of T cells in localized non-small cell lung cancer. Only in-frame clones appear in the TCRdb table, and some are missing; sequencing was by immunoSEQ multiplex PCR. Of 7,500 to 10,000 clones in the sample, under 55% were seen once. The sample here was lymph node tissue, taken before any cancer treatment. These receptors were collected from a woman aged 40-75 years with stage I lung adenocarcinoma.

This clone is classed as medium-sized. The V and J genes are TRBV11-3 and TRBJ1-5; D might be TRBD1 (5 bases). The germline gives CDR1 SGHNT, CDR2 YENEEA. V lost 5 bases to trimming and J lost 0 bases, with 8 bases between them. CDR3 length: 14 amino acids. In DNA, the CDR3 is TGTGCCAGCAGCCTGGGACTTAGCAATCAGCCCCAGCATTTT. Its translation: CASSLGLSNQPQHF.

This clone has only a few counts. This rearrangement joins TRBV23-1 to TRBJ1-6, with unresolved D. TRBV23-1 is identified as an open reading frame with a role that is uncertain. The CDR3 contains 14 residues. The ends were cut back, 6 bases at V and 0 bases at J, with 6 bases in the middle. The CDR3 loop reads CASSRSSYNSPLHF. The CDR3 coding sequence is TGCGCCAGCAGCAGGAGCTCCTATAATTCACCCCTCCACTTT.

The chain links TRBV14 to TRBJ2-1; the D gene could be TRBD1 or TRBD2 (5 bases each). The germline V and J ends were trimmed by 1 base and 9 bases, with 7 bases remaining between them. The CDR3 loop spans 12 amino acids. CDR1 is SGHDN and CDR2 is FVKESK in the germline V gene. The CDR3 DNA reads as TGTGCCAGCAGCCAAGGGGGGAGTGAGCAGTTCTTC. Its translation: CASSQGGSEQFF.

V usage is TRBV18 and J usage is TRBJ2-4; TRBD2 agrees at 11 bases. Germline loops: CDR1 KGHSH, CDR2 LQKENI. The CDR3 totals 14 residues. The ends lost 3 bases at V and 9 bases at J; junction bases unmatched: 4. CDR3 protein: CASSPGTSGAIQYF. Here the CDR3 DNA reads TGTGCCAGCTCACCGGGGACTAGCGGAGCCATTCAGTACTTC.

The J gene is TRBJ2-7, the V gene TRBV23-1, with TRBD1 matching 9 bases. TRBV23-1 is an open reading frame whose function is uncertain. The CDR3 is 16 residues long. The ends lost 4 bases at V and 5 bases at J; junction bases unmatched: 12. CDR3 DNA: TGCGCCAGCAGTCCCTCGGACCGGGACAGGGTGAACGAGCAGTACTTC. It translates to CASSPSDRDRVNEQYF.

This rearrangement joins TRBV9 to TRBJ2-1, with D unresolved. With 5 bases removed from V and 13 bases from J, the gap between germline ends came to 16 bases. There are 12 residues in the CDR3. The germline V gene encodes CDR1 SGDLS and CDR2 YYNGEE. The CDR3 sequence is CASRRSYNGQFF. CDR3 DNA: TGTGCCAGCAGGAGATCCTACAATGGCCAGTTCTTC.

This clone is deemed medium-sized. The genes are TRBV19 and TRBJ2-3; D not resolved. Per germline, CDR1 LNHDA and CDR2 SQIVND (reference sequence). Trimming stripped 6 bases from V and 3 bases from J, with 13 bases between. The length of the CDR3 is 14 residues. The CDR3 DNA sequence: TGTGCCAGTAGCTTACGGTCCAGTACAGATACGCAGTATTTT. It specifies CASSLRSSTDTQYF.

The J gene is TRBJ2-3, the V gene TRBV5-1; a possible D gene is TRBD2 (5 bases). CDR3 length: 15 residues. Trimming pared 4 bases from V and 2 bases from J, leaving 14 bases between. Germline V gene data show CDR1 as SGHRS and CDR2 as YFSETQ. CDR3 nucleotide sequence: TGCGCCAGCAGCCCTGGCGGGCCCCTCACAGATACGCAGTATTTT. Encoded protein: CASSPGGPLTDTQYF.

In its sample, this clone was seen a few times. This chain links TRBV10-1 with TRBJ1-6, with D unclear. Germline V gives CDR1 WNHNN, CDR2 SYGVQD (reference sequence). There are 13 residues in the CDR3. Deletions cut 0 bases from V and 8 bases from J, with 5 bases between. The CDR3 region has the DNA TGCGCCAGCAGTGAGTCGGTGGATTCACCCCTCCACTTT. This sequence encodes CASSESVDSPLHF.

V is TRBV10-2 and J is TRBJ2-3; 9 bases line up with TRBD2. The germline V gene has CDR1 WSHSY and CDR2 SAAADI. This CDR3 has 15 residues. With 3 bases clipped from V and 5 bases from J, the junction kept 6 bases outside the gene matches. CDR3 amino acids: CASSDQRGEGDTQYF. The CDR3 nucleotides are TGCGCCAGCAGTGACCAGCGGGGGGAAGGAGATACGCAGTATTTT.

CDR3 in amino acids: CASSQFQGDQPQHF. Written as DNA, the CDR3 is TGTGCCAGCAGCCAATTCCAGGGGGATCAGCCCCAGCATTTT. The rearrangement uses TRBV11-3 and TRBJ1-5, with TRBD1 matching over 7 bases. Germline V gene lookup returns CDR1 SGHNT and CDR2 YENEEA. The CDR3 sequence is 14 residues long. Trimming cost V 5 bases and J 5 bases; bases outside gene matches: 6.

This chain connects TRBV29-1 to TRBJ1-1; D unresolved. CDR1 is SQVTM and CDR2 is ANQGSEA in the germline V gene. The CDR3 length is 13 residues. With 4 bases removed from V and 0 bases from J, the gap between germline ends came to 9 bases. This chain's CDR3 is CSVGLRVNTEAFF. DNA for the CDR3: TGCAGCGTTGGGCTCCGAGTGAACACTGAAGCTTTCTTT.

This clone has a handful of counts. The rearrangement links TRBV4-1 to TRBJ1-5; D gene unclear. Trimming took 1 base from V and 3 from J, leaving 7 bases between them. The germline V gene has CDR1 MGHRA and CDR2 YSYEKL. The CDR3 is 14 residues long. The CDR3 loop reads CASSQGMINQPQHF. As DNA, the CDR3 is TGCGCCAGCAGCCAAGGAATGATCAATCAGCCCCAGCATTTT.

This clone was seen only a few times. V gene TRBV19 combines with J gene TRBJ2-1; unclear D gene. V was trimmed by 7 bases and J by 0 bases, leaving 13 bases between them. CDR1 and CDR2 from the germline V gene are LNHDA and SQIVND (reference sequence). The CDR3 contains 15 residues. The CDR3 sequence is CASTLRASSYNEQFF. CDR3 nucleotide sequence: TGTGCCAGTACCCTCCGGGCGAGCTCCTACAATGAGCAGTTCTTC. The whole variable domain, remainder taken from reference TRBV19 and TRBJ2-1, is DGGITQSPKYLFRKEGQNVTLSCEQNLNHDAMYWYRQDPGQGLRLIYYSQIVNDFQKGDIAEGYSVSREKKESFPLTVTSAQKNPTAFYLCASTLRASSYNEQFFGPGTRLTVL.

The chain carries TRBV10-2 and TRBJ1-1, with no clear D. This CDR3 contains 15 residues. The germline V gene has CDR1 WSHSY and CDR2 SAAADI. Trimming removed 2 bases from V and 1 base from J, with 11 bases in between. The CDR3 region has the DNA TGCGCCAGCAGTGAGATATCGTCAGGGAACACTGAAGCTTTCTTT. Amino acid sequence: CASSEISSGNTEAFF.

This clone was observed a few times. The genes are TRBV11-3 and TRBJ1-2, with unresolved D. Trimming took 7 bases from V and 8 from J, leaving 20 bases between them. Germline CDR1 reads SGHNT; CDR2 reads YENEEA. This CDR3 region has 14 residues. CDR3 protein: CASTSLGGGLGYTF. As DNA, the CDR3 is TGTGCCAGCACCTCCCTAGGAGGAGGTTTGGGCTACACCTTC.

In this sample, this clone turned up a few times. The chain combines TRBV6-8 with TRBJ1-4, with 8 bases that match TRBD1. This CDR3 spans 15 amino acids. After removal of 6 bases from V and 7 bases from J, the junction contained 10 bases not matched to a gene. Germline loops: CDR1 MNHGY, CDR2 SAAAGT. The chain's CDR3 is CASRLPGGQGEKLFF. CDR3 coding DNA: TGTGCCAGCAGACTTCCTGGCGGACAGGGTGAAAAACTGTTTTTT.

This clone has only one observation. The chain couples TRBV29-1 to TRBJ1-1; the match to TRBD1 covers 8 bases. The germline gives CDR1 SQVTM, CDR2 ANQGSEA. V lost 5 bases to trimming and J lost 2 bases; unmatched junction nucleotides: 4. The CDR3 has 13 residues. CDR3 sequence: CSVSQGVNTEAFF. DNA of the CDR3: TGCAGCGTTTCACAGGGGGTTAACACTGAAGCTTTCTTT.